This T cell receptor beta chain was captured in a study of blood T cell repertoires in COVID-19. Deletions cut 4 bases from V and 2 bases from J, with 12 bases between. The germline V gene has CDR1 LNHDA and CDR2 SQIVND (reference sequence). The CDR3 covers 15 residues. TCRdb's table, derived via immunoSEQ multiplex PCR, lists solely in-frame clones and lacks some. Of approximately 35,000 clones in the sample, about 81% were seen once. The V gene is TRBV19, the J gene TRBJ1-3; tentative D call: TRBD1 (5 bases). The sequenced sample was peripheral blood. The TCR was taken from a man older than 75 with acute or convalescent COVID-19. The CDR3 protein is CASSRGRTTGNTIYF. DNA for the CDR3: TGTGCCAGTAGTAGGGGTCGGACAACTGGAAACACCATATATTTT.